The rows below give T cell receptor beta chains drawn from one sample of a study of cytomegalovirus exposure and HLA in healthy donors. Sequencing used immunoSEQ multiplex PCR; TCRdb keeps in-frame clones, though not all of them. This sample has approximately 200,000 clones, with around 80% found just once. The sample comprised PBMCs. Receptors originate from a woman aged 25 to 39 in good health and CMV-seronegative. Both conserved end residues are part of each CDR3. D genes are given only for firm matches. Only part of the rows carry a size: once, few, many, or a class if the clone is expanded.

V	J	D	size	CDR3	DNA
TRBV10-3	TRBJ1-2	NA	few	CAISEGVGASYGYTF	TGTGCCATCAGTGAGGGAGTGGGGGCCTCTTATGGCTACACCTTC
TRBV7-3	TRBJ2-1	NA	NA	CASSRFPSAASYNEQFF	TGTGCCAGCAGCCGATTCCCGTCAGCGGCCTCCTACAATGAGCAGTTCTTC
TRBV9	TRBJ2-5	NA	NA	CASSLTVNQETQYF	TGTGCCAGCAGCCTGACTGTTAACCAAGAGACCCAGTACTTC
TRBV2	TRBJ1-5	TRBD1	NA	CASSLDRGDQPQHF	TGTGCCAGCAGCCTAGACAGGGGGGACCAGCCCCAGCATTTT
TRBV5-1	TRBJ2-3	TRBD2	NA	CASSLATSGRPDTQYF	TGCGCCAGCAGCTTGGCGACTAGCGGGAGACCAGATACGCAGTATTTT
TRBV5-1	TRBJ2-7	TRBD2	NA	CASSGRERGSYEQYF	TGCGCCAGCAGCGGCCGGGAGCGGGGCTCCTACGAGCAGTACTTC
TRBV11-2	TRBJ2-1	NA	NA	CASSTRLVLNEQFF	TGTGCCAGCAGCACCCGACTAGTCCTCAATGAGCAGTTCTTC
TRBV7-9	TRBJ1-2	NA	few	CASSPTGGGGYTF	TGTGCCAGCAGTCCCACGGGGGGCGGTGGCTACACCTTC
TRBV18	TRBJ2-7	NA	once	CASSPYLGASYEQYF	TGTGCCAGCTCGCCCTACCTGGGGGCCTCCTACGAGCAGTACTTC
TRBV5-1	TRBJ2-1	TRBD2	NA	CASSLAKGLAGGFASYNEQFF	TGCGCCAGCAGCTTGGCCAAAGGACTAGCGGGAGGCTTTGCCTCCTACAATGAGCAGTTCTTC
TRBV5-1	TRBJ2-7	TRBD1	NA	CASSSGQGAYEQYF	TGCGCCAGCAGCTCGGGACAGGGGGCCTACGAGCAGTACTTC
TRBV19	TRBJ2-7	TRBD1	NA	CASSNGQGDYEQYF	TGTGCCAGTAGTAACGGACAGGGAGATTACGAGCAGTACTTC
TRBV29-1	TRBJ2-3	TRBD2	NA	CSAATLAGGNTQYF	TGCAGCGCTGCTACTTTAGCGGGGGGGAATACGCAGTATTTT
TRBV7-8	TRBJ2-7	NA	NA	CASSLAVTFYEQYF	TGTGCCAGCAGCTTAGCGGTAACTTTCTACGAGCAGTACTTC
TRBV28	TRBJ2-1	TRBD2	once	CASSGAGLADYNEQFF	TGTGCCAGCAGTGGTGCGGGACTAGCGGACTACAATGAGCAGTTCTTC
TRBV15	TRBJ1-2	TRBD1	NA	CATSRETGGYGYTF	TGTGCCACCAGCAGAGAAACAGGGGGCTATGGCTACACCTTC
TRBV11-2	TRBJ2-7	TRBD2	NA	CASSLWASGTYEQYF	TGTGCCAGCAGCTTATGGGCTAGCGGCACCTACGAGCAGTACTTC
TRBV5-3	TRBJ2-3	TRBD2	NA	CARSLANSGRRRDTQYF	TGTGCCAGAAGCTTGGCTAATAGCGGGAGGAGGAGAGATACGCAGTATTTT
TRBV4-1	TRBJ2-7	TRBD2	NA	CASSPGGVGGVYEQYF	TGCGCCAGCAGCCCCGGGGGGGTAGGGGGAGTGTACGAGCAGTACTTC
TRBV6-5	TRBJ2-3	NA	NA	CASSYGQAWNTQYF	TGTGCCAGCAGTTACGGGCAGGCCTGGAATACGCAGTATTTT
TRBV9	TRBJ2-3	NA	NA	CASRKVTDTQYF	TGTGCCTCCAGGAAGGTCACAGATACGCAGTATTTT
TRBV2	TRBJ1-2	NA	NA	CASSEGRGYGYTF	TGTGCCAGCAGTGAAGGCCGGGGATATGGCTACACCTTC
TRBV7-9	TRBJ2-7	NA	NA	CASSLGADEQYF	TGTGCCAGCAGCCTGGGGGCAGACGAGCAGTACTTC
TRBV29-1	TRBJ1-2	NA	NA	CSVGGDNSFYGYTF	TGCAGCGTGGGGGGGGACAACTCTTTCTATGGCTACACCTTC
TRBV18	TRBJ1-2	TRBD1	NA	CASSQDREGYGYTF	TGTGCCAGCTCACAGGACAGGGAAGGGTATGGCTACACCTTC
TRBV28	TRBJ2-7	TRBD2	NA	CASSSSGGGSYEQYF	TGTGCCAGCAGTTCTAGCGGGGGCGGCTCCTACGAGCAGTACTTC
TRBV27	TRBJ1-2	NA	once	CASSLSQTTYGYTF	TGTGCCAGCAGTTTATCTCAGACAACCTATGGCTACACCTTC
TRBV6-1	TRBJ2-1	TRBD2	NA	CASSEIAGGTGNEQFF	TGTGCCAGCAGTGAAATTGCGGGAGGAACGGGGAATGAGCAGTTCTTC
TRBV30	TRBJ2-2	NA	NA	CAWSVPSRDSGELFF	TGTGCCTGGAGTGTACCATCGCGGGATTCCGGGGAGCTGTTTTTT
TRBV5-1	TRBJ2-1	TRBD2	NA	CASSPTSGAHNEQFF	TGCGCCAGCAGCCCGACTAGCGGGGCCCACAATGAGCAGTTCTTC
TRBV6-1	TRBJ1-1	TRBD1	NA	CASSGNRGNTEAFF	TGTGCCAGCAGTGGTAACAGGGGGAACACTGAAGCTTTCTTT
TRBV19	TRBJ2-2	TRBD1	NA	CASTIGQGSITGELFF	TGTGCCAGTACCATCGGACAGGGGAGTATCACCGGGGAGCTGTTTTTT
TRBV5-5	TRBJ2-7	TRBD1	NA	CASSTTGVGGYEQYF	TGTGCCAGCAGCACGACAGGGGTTGGGGGTTACGAGCAGTACTTC
TRBV19	TRBJ2-7	TRBD2	NA	CASSISLAGGPYEQYF	TGTGCCAGTAGTATTAGCCTAGCGGGGGGACCCTACGAGCAGTACTTC
TRBV5-1	TRBJ2-7	TRBD1	NA	CASSTGEPYEQYF	TGCGCCAGCAGTACAGGGGAGCCCTACGAGCAGTACTTC
TRBV10-2	TRBJ2-1	TRBD2	NA	CASRGLAQLFSSYNEQFF	TGCGCCAGCAGAGGACTAGCACAGTTATTTAGCTCCTACAATGAGCAGTTCTTC
TRBV6-5	TRBJ2-7	NA	once	CASRRERFSYEQYF	TGTGCCAGCAGACGGGAGCGCTTCTCCTACGAGCAGTACTTC
TRBV13	TRBJ2-3	NA	NA	CASSSYTGANTDTQYF	TGTGCCAGCAGCTCTTACACAGGAGCCAACACAGATACGCAGTATTTT
TRBV7-9	TRBJ2-3	TRBD2	NA	CASSLSGVSTDTQYF	TGTGCCAGCAGCTTAAGCGGGGTTAGCACAGATACGCAGTATTTT
TRBV18	TRBJ1-2	TRBD1	once	CASSPGTGNNYGYTF	TGTGCCAGCTCGCCTGGGACAGGAAATAACTATGGCTACACCTTC
TRBV18	TRBJ1-3	TRBD1	NA	CASSPSGTGSGNTIYF	TGTGCCAGCTCACCTTCCGGGACAGGCTCTGGAAACACCATATATTTT
TRBV7-9	TRBJ2-1	TRBD1	NA	CASSQGQYNEQFF	TGTGCCAGCAGCCAGGGACAGTACAATGAGCAGTTCTTC
TRBV9	TRBJ1-6	NA	NA	CASSNQVTGISSPLHF	TGTGCCAGCAGCAATCAAGTTACAGGGATTAGTTCACCCCTCCACTTT
TRBV30	TRBJ2-6	NA	NA	CASLLTGSGANVLTF	TGTGCCTCGCTTTTAACAGGGAGTGGGGCCAACGTCCTGACTTTC
TRBV5-1	TRBJ2-7	NA	once	CASSLSRTDTYEQYF	TGCGCCAGCAGCCTCTCCCGGACAGATACCTACGAGCAGTACTTC
TRBV5-4	TRBJ1-4	NA	NA	CASSLGTDNEKLFF	TGTGCCAGCAGCTTGGGGACAGATAATGAAAAACTGTTTTTT
TRBV7-9	TRBJ1-1	TRBD1	few	CASSLVGTGEAFF	TGTGCCAGCAGCTTAGTGGGGACAGGCGAAGCTTTCTTT
TRBV29-1	TRBJ1-5	NA	NA	CSVAQGNSNQPQHF	TGCAGCGTTGCGCAGGGGAATAGCAATCAGCCCCAGCATTTT
TRBV7-8	TRBJ2-1	TRBD2	NA	CASSSGLAGEGSYNEQFF	TGTGCCAGCAGCTCCGGACTAGCGGGAGAAGGTTCCTACAATGAGCAGTTCTTC
TRBV2	TRBJ2-5	TRBD2	few	CASSEQGLAGVHWETQYF	TGTGCCAGCAGTGAACAGGGGCTAGCGGGAGTCCATTGGGAGACCCAGTACTTC
TRBV19	TRBJ1-4	NA	NA	CASSISTGREKLFF	TGTGCCAGTAGTATCTCTACAGGAAGGGAAAAACTGTTTTTT
TRBV6-1	TRBJ1-1	TRBD1	NA	CASSAGRQGYNTEAFF	TGTGCCAGCAGTGCCGGCCGACAGGGATATAACACTGAAGCTTTCTTT